One sample yielded the 20 T cell receptor beta chains listed below, sequenced in a study of cytomegalovirus exposure and HLA in healthy donors. The study ran its PCR with 60 Vbeta and 13 Jbeta primers. Libraries were prepared by immunoSEQ multiplex PCR; TCRdb keeps only in-frame clonotypes and omits some of them. This table holds tens of thousands of clones, 86% found once. Sequencing was performed on PBMCs. These receptors were taken from a middle-aged woman in good health and CMV-seropositive.

The chain uses TRBV7-2 and TRBJ2-4, with 9 bases fitting TRBD1. The length of the CDR3 is 16 residues. V shed 5 bases and J 1 base; nucleotides not matched to a gene: 6. In germline, CDR1 is SGHTA, CDR2 FQGNSA. CDR3 nucleotides: TGTGCCAGCAGCACTACAGGGGGCCTGGCCAAAAACATTCAGTACTTC. Translating gives CASSTTGGLAKNIQYF.

The chain is built from TRBV25-1 and TRBJ2-3; TRBD1 aligns across 10 bases. This CDR3 is built from 17 residues. CDR1 MGHDK and CDR2 SYGVNS come from the germline V gene. Trimming cost V 6 bases and J 3 bases; bases outside gene matches: 12. Here the CDR3 reads CASSEGIRGQGTDTQYF. The CDR3 bases are TGTGCCAGCAGCGAGGGGATACGGGGACAGGGGACAGATACGCAGTATTTT.

The rearrangement joins TRBV6-5 to TRBJ1-2; D remains unclear. V gave up 10 bases and J gave up 2 bases, with 8 bases separating them. The CDR3 has 11 residues. CDR1 and CDR2 from the germline V gene are MNHEY and SVGAGI. CDR3 DNA: TGTGCCACCTGGAGAAACTATGGCTACACCTTC. This translates into CATWRNYGYTF.

The V gene is TRBV11-2, the J gene TRBJ2-7; D possibly corresponds to TRBD1 (5 bases). V was clipped by 0 bases and J by 1 base, with 10 bases between them. Germline CDR1 is SGHAT and CDR2 is FQNNGV. The CDR3 is 15 residues long. The CDR3 DNA sequence: TGTGCCAGCAGCTTAGAAGGGGTTCCATCCTACGAGCAGTACTTC. Its protein is CASSLEGVPSYEQYF.

The chain has TRBV6-1 and TRBJ2-7, with unresolved D. The V end lost 2 bases, the J end lost 6 bases, and 14 bases lay between the germline ends. CDR3 length: 14 residues. The germline CDR1 and CDR2 sequences are MNHNS and SASEGT. The CDR3 loop reads CASSESFGPREQYF. CDR3 in DNA: TGTGCCAGCAGTGAAAGTTTTGGGCCTCGCGAGCAGTACTTC.

The rearrangement uses TRBV6-5 and TRBJ1-3, with a weak D call TRBD1 (5 bases). Trimming cost V 2 bases and J 4 bases, with 9 bases left between them. CDR3 size: 14 residues. Per germline, CDR1 MNHEY and CDR2 SVGAGI. The CDR3 spells CASSYGGVGNTIYF. The CDR3 region has the DNA TGTGCCAGCAGTTACGGGGGGGTCGGAAACACCATATATTTT.

The V gene is TRBV27, the J gene TRBJ1-6; D gene ambiguous. Per germline, CDR1 MNHEY and CDR2 SMNVEV (reference sequence). The V end lost 7 bases, the J end lost 0 bases, and 13 bases lay between the germline ends. The length of the CDR3 is 16 residues. The CDR3 loop is CASKPRESSYNSPLHF. Written as DNA, the CDR3 is TGTGCCAGCAAACCCCGAGAGAGCTCCTATAATTCACCCCTCCACTTT.

V gene TRBV10-1 combines with J gene TRBJ2-7; perhaps TRBD1 as D (7 bases). The CDR3 is 15 amino acids. V lost 0 bases to trimming and J lost 7 bases, with 16 bases between them. Germline-derived CDR1 and CDR2 are WNHNN and SYGVQD (reference sequence). For the CDR3, the DNA is TGCGCCAGCAGTGAGTCTGGAGGGGGCAAAGGGGAGCAGTACTTC. Protein sequence: CASSESGGGKGEQYF.

J is TRBJ1-1 and V is TRBV2; D unclear. Germline CDR1 SNHLY, CDR2 FYNNEI. The ends were cut back, 8 bases at V and 1 base at J, with 14 bases in the middle. This CDR3 is built from 14 residues. CDR3 sequence reads: CASRLSSWNTEAFF. In nucleotides, the CDR3 is TGTGCCAGCCGACTATCAAGTTGGAACACTGAAGCTTTCTTT.

This clone has only a few counts. The chain has TRBV6-5 and TRBJ2-5; the match to TRBD1 covers 8 bases. CDR1 is MNHEY and CDR2 is SVGAGI in the germline V gene. CDR3 size: 16 residues. J gave up 5 bases and V 3 bases, and 11 bases lay outside the gene matches. Here the CDR3 reads CASSYGGRGLWETQYF. DNA of the CDR3: TGTGCCAGCAGTTATGGGGGCAGGGGGCTGTGGGAGACCCAGTACTTC.

V usage is TRBV10-3 and J usage is TRBJ1-2; D is possibly TRBD1 (6 bases). V lost 11 bases to trimming and J lost 8 bases, with 24 bases between them. This CDR3 is 14 amino acids long. In germline, CDR1 is ENHRY, CDR2 SYGVKD. This CDR3 reads CASGQDRTFQGYTF. The CDR3 nucleotides are TGTGCCTCCGGCCAGGACAGAACATTTCAGGGCTACACCTTC.

This CDR3 is CASKRGARYEQYF. The CDR3, as DNA: TGTGCCAGCAAACGGGGGGCGCGCTACGAGCAGTACTTC. This chain uses TRBV27 with TRBJ2-7; weak D call: TRBD2 (7 bases). Germline CDR1 and CDR2: MNHEY and SMNVEV (reference sequence). This CDR3 contains 13 residues. Trimming removed 7 bases from V and 3 bases from J, with 13 bases in between.

This chain connects TRBV30 to TRBJ1-4; a possible D gene is TRBD1 (5 bases). The CDR3 loop spans 15 amino acids. Germline V gene sequence: CDR1 GTSNPN, CDR2 SVGIG (reference sequence). The V end lost 8 bases, the J end lost 1 base, and 17 bases lay between the germline ends. CDR3 nucleotide sequence: TGTGCCAGTCTAGGGGCGAGCCTAACTAATGAAAAACTGTTTTTT. It specifies CASLGASLTNEKLFF.

This clone was detected only once. V gene TRBV6-4 combines with J gene TRBJ1-1; no firm D call. In germline, CDR1 is MRHNA, CDR2 SNTAGT. The CDR3 runs 14 residues. Trimming shortened V by 7 bases and J by 3 bases, and 15 bases separated the two germline ends. DNA of the CDR3: TGTGCCAGCACTCGCGCGCCCGGGGACACTGAAGCTTTCTTT. Translation gives CASTRAPGDTEAFF.

This chain uses TRBV4-1 with TRBJ1-5; tentative D call: TRBD1 (5 bases). Germline loops: CDR1 MGHRA, CDR2 YSYEKL. The V end was cut by 3 bases, the J end by 2 bases, with 14 bases between. The CDR3 runs to 16 residues. CDR3 sequence (DNA): TGCGCCAGCAGCCAGGGACTTGTGGGGCGCAATCAGCCCCAGCATTTT. It specifies CASSQGLVGRNQPQHF.

This chain links TRBV7-9 with TRBJ2-7; no definite D call. Germline V gene lookup returns CDR1 SEHNR and CDR2 FQNEAQ (reference sequence). The CDR3 contains 12 residues. Trimming left V 1 base short and J 2 bases short, with 3 bases between. CDR3 coding DNA: TGTGCCAGCAGCTTAGGCGCCTACGAGCAGTACTTC. Residues: CASSLGAYEQYF.

V and J are TRBV7-3 and TRBJ2-1; 11 bases align to TRBD2. V lost 4 bases and J lost 7; bases outside the gene matches: 6. This CDR3 region has 15 residues. CDR1 is SGHTA, CDR2 FQGTGA, per germline. The CDR3 DNA sequence: TGTGCCAGCAGCTCTAGCGGGGGGACTTCGAATGAGCAGTTCTTC. The encoded protein is CASSSSGGTSNEQFF.

The chain couples TRBV4-2 to TRBJ1-1; 8 bases are a match to TRBD1. CDR1 is LGHNA, CDR2 YNFKEQ, per germline. The CDR3 runs to 14 residues. Trimming took 7 bases from V and 1 from J; bases not matched to a gene: 5. The CDR3 nucleotides are TGTGCCAGCACCCAGACAGGGGCGAACACTGAAGCTTTCTTT. Its protein is CASTQTGANTEAFF.

The rearrangement joins TRBV6-4 to TRBJ2-2; D may be TRBD2 (6 bases). The CDR3 loop spans 14 amino acids. The germline gives CDR1 MRHNA, CDR2 SNTAGT. Trimming took 2 bases from V and 5 from J, leaving 9 bases between them. The CDR3 DNA is TGTGCCAGCAGTGACGGCCTAGCGACCGGGGAGCTGTTTTTT. Its translation is CASSDGLATGELFF.

The gene calls are TRBV5-6 and TRBJ1-1; D might be TRBD1 (5 bases). V lost 6 bases and J lost 1, with 19 bases in between. The CDR3 loop spans 16 amino acids. Germline values: CDR1 SGHDT, CDR2 YYEEEE. Here the CDR3 reads CASIEIKGRSNTEAFF. The CDR3 region has the DNA TGTGCCAGCATCGAAATTAAGGGGCGTTCGAACACTGAAGCTTTCTTT.